The clone carrying this TCR beta chain has a handful of counts. The antigen is undetermined. The entry originates in a study of post-analysis software for immune sequencing data. Regarding the study as a whole: Patients showed TRBV5-6, TRBV5-1 and TRBV20-1 among five TRBV segments more frequent than in controls.

Germline lookup yields CDR1 MNHEY and CDR2 SMNVEV (reference sequence). V was trimmed by 7 bases and J by 0 bases, leaving 8 bases between them. The CDR3 length is 13 residues. Presence of unique molecular identifiers characterized the TCR beta cDNA libraries. MiXCR was run by TCRdb on the PCR reads, yielding one entry per CDR3 protein. The sample has approximately 350,000 distinct CDR3 sequences, roughly 30% seen once. V and J are TRBV27 and TRBJ2-3, with D unresolved. The clonotype originates from a girl under 18 with multiple sclerosis. Sequencing used blood. The CDR3 loop reads CASIGPSTDTQYF. DNA for the CDR3: TGTGCCAGCATCGGGCCTAGCACAGATACGCAGTATTTT.